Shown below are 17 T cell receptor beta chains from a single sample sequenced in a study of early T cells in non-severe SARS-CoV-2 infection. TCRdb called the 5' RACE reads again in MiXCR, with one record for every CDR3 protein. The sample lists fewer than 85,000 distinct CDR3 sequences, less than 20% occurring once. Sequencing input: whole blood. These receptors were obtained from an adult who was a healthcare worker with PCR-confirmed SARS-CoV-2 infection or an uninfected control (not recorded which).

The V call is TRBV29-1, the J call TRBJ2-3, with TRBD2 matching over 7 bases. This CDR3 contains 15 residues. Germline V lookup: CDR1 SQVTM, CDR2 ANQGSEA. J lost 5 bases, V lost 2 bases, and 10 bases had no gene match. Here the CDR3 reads CSVERGGTVQDTQYF. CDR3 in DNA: TGCAGCGTTGAACGGGGAGGGACGGTCCAAGATACGCAGTATTTT.

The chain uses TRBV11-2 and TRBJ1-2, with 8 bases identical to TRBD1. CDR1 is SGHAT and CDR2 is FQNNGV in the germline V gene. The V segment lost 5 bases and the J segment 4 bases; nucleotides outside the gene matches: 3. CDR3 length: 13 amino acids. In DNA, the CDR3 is TGTGCCAGCAGCCGGACAGGGACCTATGGCTACACCTTC. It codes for CASSRTGTYGYTF.

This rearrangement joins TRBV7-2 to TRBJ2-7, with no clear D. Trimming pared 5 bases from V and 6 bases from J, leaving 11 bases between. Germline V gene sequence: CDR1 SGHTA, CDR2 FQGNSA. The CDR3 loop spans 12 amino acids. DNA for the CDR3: TGTGCCAGCAGCCCCGAGGCCCTCGAGCAGTACTTC. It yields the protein CASSPEALEQYF. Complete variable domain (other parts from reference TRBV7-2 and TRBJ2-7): GAGVSQSPSNKVTEKGKDVELRCDPISGHTALYWYRQSLGQGLEFLIYFQGNSAPDKSGLPSDRFSAERTGGSVSTLTIQRTQQEDSAVYLCASSPEALEQYFGPGTRLTVT.

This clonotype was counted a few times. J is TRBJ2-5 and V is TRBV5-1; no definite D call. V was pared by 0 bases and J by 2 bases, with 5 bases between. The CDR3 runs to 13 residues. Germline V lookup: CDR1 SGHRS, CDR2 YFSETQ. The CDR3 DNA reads TGCGCCAGCAGCTTGGGCGCACAAGAGACCCAGTACTTC. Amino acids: CASSLGAQETQYF.

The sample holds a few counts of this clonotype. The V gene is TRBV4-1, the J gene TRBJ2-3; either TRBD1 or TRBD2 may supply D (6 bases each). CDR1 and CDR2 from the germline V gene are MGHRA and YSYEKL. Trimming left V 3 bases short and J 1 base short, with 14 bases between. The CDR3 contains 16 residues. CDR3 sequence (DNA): TGCGCCAGCAGCCAGCAATGGGGGGCCCGCACAGATACGCAGTATTTT. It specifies CASSQQWGARTDTQYF.

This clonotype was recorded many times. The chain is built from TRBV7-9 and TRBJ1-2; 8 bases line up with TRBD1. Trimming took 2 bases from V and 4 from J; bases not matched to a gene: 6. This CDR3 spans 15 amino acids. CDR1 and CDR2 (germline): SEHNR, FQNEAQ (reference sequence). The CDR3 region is CASSLYGQGGYGYTF. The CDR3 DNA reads TGTGCCAGCAGCTTATATGGACAGGGAGGCTATGGCTACACCTTC.

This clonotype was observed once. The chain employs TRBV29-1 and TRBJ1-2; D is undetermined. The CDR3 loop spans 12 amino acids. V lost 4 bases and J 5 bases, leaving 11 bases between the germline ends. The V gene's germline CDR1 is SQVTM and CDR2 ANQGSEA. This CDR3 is CSVATAAYGYTF. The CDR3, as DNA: TGCAGCGTTGCAACAGCCGCTTATGGCTACACCTTC.

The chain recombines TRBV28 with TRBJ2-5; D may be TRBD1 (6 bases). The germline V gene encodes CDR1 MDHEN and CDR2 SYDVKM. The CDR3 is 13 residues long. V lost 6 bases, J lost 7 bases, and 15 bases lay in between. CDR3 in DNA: TGTGCCAGCAGAGACAGGAAAGGAGGGACCCAGTACTTC. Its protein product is CASRDRKGGTQYF. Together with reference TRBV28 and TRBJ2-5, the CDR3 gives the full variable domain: DVKVTQSSRYLVKRTGEKVFLECVQDMDHENMFWYRQDPGLGLRLIYFSYDVKMKEKGDIPEGYSVSREKKERFSLILESASTNQTSMYLCASRDRKGGTQYFGPGTRLLVL.

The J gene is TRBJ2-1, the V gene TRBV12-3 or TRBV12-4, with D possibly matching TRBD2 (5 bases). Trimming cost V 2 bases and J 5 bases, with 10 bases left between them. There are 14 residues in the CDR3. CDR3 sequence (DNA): TGTGCCAGCAGTTTACGAGGGATGGACAATGAGCAGTTCTTC. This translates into CASSLRGMDNEQFF.

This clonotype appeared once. The CDR3 here is CASSLGREQFF. The CDR3 nucleotides are TGTGCCAGCAGCTTAGGTCGGGAGCAGTTCTTC. The rearrangement uses TRBV7-3 and TRBJ2-1; D unresolved. The V and J ends lost 2 bases and 10 bases respectively, with 6 bases between them. Per germline, CDR1 SGHTA and CDR2 FQGTGA. There are 11 residues in the CDR3.

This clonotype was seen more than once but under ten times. The CDR3 spells CASSSPGQGPYEQYF. CDR3 bases: TGTGCCAGCAGCTCACCGGGACAGGGCCCCTACGAGCAGTACTTC. The gene calls are TRBV6-6 and TRBJ2-7; 9 nucleotides match TRBD1. V dropped 6 bases and J dropped 2; count of bases not matched to a gene: 8. CDR1 and CDR2 (germline): MNHNY, SVGAGI (reference sequence). CDR3 length: 15 residues.

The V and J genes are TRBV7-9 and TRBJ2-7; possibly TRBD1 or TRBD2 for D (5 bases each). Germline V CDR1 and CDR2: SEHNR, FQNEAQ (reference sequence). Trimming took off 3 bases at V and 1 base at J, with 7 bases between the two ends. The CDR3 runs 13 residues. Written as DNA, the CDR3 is TGTGCCAGCAGCTTCGGGGCGTCCTACGAGCAGTACTTC. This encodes CASSFGASYEQYF.

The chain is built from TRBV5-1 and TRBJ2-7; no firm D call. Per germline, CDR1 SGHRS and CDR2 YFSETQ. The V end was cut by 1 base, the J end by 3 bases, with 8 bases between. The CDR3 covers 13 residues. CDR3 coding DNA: TGCGCCAGCAGCTTGATTAAGGGCTACGAGCAGTACTTC. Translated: CASSLIKGYEQYF.

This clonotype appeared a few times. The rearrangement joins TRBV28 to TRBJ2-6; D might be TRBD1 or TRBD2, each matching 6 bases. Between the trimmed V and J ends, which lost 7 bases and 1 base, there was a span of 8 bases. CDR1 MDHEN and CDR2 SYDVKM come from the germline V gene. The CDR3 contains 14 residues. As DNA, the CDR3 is TGTGCCAGCAAGGGGGGATCTGGGGCCAACGTCCTGACTTTC. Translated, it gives CASKGGSGANVLTF.

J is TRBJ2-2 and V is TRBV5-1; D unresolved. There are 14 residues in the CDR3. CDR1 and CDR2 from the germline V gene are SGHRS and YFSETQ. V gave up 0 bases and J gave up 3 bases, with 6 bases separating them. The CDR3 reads CASSLGADTGELFF. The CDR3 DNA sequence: TGCGCCAGCAGCTTGGGGGCGGACACCGGGGAGCTGTTTTTT.

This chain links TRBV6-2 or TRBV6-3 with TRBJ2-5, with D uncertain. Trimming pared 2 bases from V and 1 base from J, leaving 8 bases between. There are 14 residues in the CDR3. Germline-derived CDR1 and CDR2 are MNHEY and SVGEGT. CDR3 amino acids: CASSYGEAQETQYF. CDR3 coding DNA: TGTGCCAGCAGTTACGGGGAAGCCCAAGAGACCCAGTACTTC.

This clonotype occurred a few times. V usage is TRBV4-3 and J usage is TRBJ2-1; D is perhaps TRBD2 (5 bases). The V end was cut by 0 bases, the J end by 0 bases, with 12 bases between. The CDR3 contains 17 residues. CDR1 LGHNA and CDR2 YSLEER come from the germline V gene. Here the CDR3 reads CASSQDPGLLSYNEQFF. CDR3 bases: TGCGCCAGCAGCCAAGATCCAGGACTTCTCTCCTACAATGAGCAGTTCTTC.